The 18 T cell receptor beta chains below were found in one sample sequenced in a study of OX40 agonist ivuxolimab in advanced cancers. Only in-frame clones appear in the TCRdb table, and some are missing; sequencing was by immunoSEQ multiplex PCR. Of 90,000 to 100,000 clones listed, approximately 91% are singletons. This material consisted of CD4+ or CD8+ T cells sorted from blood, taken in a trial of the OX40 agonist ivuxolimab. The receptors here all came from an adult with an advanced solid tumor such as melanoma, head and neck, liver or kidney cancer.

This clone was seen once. The CDR3 DNA is TGCGCCAGCAGTTCAAGAGGGGGCGAGGGAGCTTTCTTT. Translation gives CASSSRGGEGAFF. The chain couples TRBV4-3 to TRBJ1-1; 7 bases match TRBD1. CDR3 length: 13 amino acids. J lost 10 bases, V lost 6 bases, and 11 bases had no gene match. Germline lookup yields CDR1 LGHNA and CDR2 YSLEER.

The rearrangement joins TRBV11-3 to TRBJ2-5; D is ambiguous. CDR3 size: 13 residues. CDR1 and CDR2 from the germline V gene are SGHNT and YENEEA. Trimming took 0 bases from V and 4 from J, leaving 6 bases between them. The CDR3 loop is CASSLEKTETQYF. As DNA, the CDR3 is TGTGCCAGCAGCTTAGAGAAGACAGAGACCCAGTACTTC.

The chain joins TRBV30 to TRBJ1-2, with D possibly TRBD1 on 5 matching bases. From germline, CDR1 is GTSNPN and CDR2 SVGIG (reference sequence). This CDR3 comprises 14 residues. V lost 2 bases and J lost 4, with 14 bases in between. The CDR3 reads CAWSLGRGLYGYTF. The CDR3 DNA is TGTGCCTGGAGTTTGGGAAGGGGCCTCTATGGCTACACCTTC.

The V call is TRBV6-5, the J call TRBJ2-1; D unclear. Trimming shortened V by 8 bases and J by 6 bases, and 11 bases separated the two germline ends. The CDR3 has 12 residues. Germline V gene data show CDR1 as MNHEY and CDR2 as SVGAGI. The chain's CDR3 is CASAPAFNEQFF. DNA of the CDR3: TGTGCCAGCGCCCCAGCGTTCAATGAGCAGTTCTTC.

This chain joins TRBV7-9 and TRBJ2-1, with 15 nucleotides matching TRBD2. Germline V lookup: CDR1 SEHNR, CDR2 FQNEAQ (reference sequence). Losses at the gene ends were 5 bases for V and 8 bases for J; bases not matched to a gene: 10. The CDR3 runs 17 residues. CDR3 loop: CASSNKGLAGGPDEQFF. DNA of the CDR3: TGTGCCAGCAGCAACAAAGGACTAGCGGGAGGGCCTGATGAGCAGTTCTTC.

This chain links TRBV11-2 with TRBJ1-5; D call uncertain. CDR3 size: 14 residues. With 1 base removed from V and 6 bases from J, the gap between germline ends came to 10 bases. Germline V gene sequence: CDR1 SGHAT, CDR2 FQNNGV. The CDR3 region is CASSLGPNGQPQHF. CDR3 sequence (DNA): TGTGCCAGCAGCTTAGGCCCAAACGGTCAGCCCCAGCATTTT.

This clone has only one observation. As DNA, the CDR3 is TGTGCCAGCAGCCTACAGGGGAACTATGGCTACACCTTC. Amino acids: CASSLQGNYGYTF. V and J are TRBV5-6 and TRBJ1-2; 7 bases are shared with TRBD1. The CDR3 has 13 amino acids. Trimming cost V 4 bases and J 2 bases; bases outside gene matches: 2. The V gene's germline CDR1 is SGHDT and CDR2 YYEEEE.

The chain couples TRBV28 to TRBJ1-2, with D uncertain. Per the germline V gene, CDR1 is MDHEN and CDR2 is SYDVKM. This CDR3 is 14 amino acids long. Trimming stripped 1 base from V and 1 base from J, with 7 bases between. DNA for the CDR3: TGTGCCAGCAGTTTATCGGGCCTTAACTATGGCTACACCTTC. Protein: CASSLSGLNYGYTF.

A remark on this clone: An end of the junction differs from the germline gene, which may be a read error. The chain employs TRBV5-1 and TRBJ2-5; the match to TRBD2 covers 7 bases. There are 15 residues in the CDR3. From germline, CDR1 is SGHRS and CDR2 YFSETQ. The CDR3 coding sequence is TGCGCCAGCAGCTTGGTAGCTAGCGGTCAAGAAACCCAGTACTTC. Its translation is CASSLVASGQETQYF.

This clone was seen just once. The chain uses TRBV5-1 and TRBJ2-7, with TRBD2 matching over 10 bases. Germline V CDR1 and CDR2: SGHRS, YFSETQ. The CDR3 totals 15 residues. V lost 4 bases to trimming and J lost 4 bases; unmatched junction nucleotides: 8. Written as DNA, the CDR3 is TGCGCCAGCAGCCCCCGGACTAGCGGAGCATACGAGCAGTACTTC. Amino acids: CASSPRTSGAYEQYF.

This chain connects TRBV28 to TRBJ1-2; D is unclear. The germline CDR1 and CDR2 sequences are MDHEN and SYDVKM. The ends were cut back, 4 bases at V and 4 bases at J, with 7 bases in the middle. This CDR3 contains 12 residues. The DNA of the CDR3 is TGTGCCAGCAGTTGGAGCTCCTATGGCTACACCTTC. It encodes CASSWSSYGYTF.

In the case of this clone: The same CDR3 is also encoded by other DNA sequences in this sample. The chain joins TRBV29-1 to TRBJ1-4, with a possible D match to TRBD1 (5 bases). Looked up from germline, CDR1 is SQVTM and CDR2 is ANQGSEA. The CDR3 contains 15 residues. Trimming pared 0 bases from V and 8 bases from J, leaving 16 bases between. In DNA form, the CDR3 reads TGCAGCGTTGAAGATCGCGCAGGGCGGGGCGAAAAACTGTTTTTT. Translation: CSVEDRAGRGEKLFF.

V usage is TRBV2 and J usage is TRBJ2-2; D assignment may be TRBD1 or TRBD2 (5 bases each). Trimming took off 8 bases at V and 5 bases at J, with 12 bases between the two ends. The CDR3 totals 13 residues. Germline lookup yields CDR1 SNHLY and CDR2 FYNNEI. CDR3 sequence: CASERWGTGELFF. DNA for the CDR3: TGTGCCAGCGAGCGGTGGGGGACCGGGGAGCTGTTTTTT.

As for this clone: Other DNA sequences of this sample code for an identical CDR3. This CDR3 is CASSPGQQNTEAFF. The DNA for the CDR3 is TGTGCCAGCTCACCGGGACAACAGAACACTGAAGCTTTCTTT. The V call is TRBV18, the J call TRBJ1-1, with a weak D call TRBD1 (6 bases). The length of the CDR3 is 14 residues. Trimming removed 3 bases at V and 1 base at J, with 9 bases between. Germline loops: CDR1 KGHSH, CDR2 LQKENI.

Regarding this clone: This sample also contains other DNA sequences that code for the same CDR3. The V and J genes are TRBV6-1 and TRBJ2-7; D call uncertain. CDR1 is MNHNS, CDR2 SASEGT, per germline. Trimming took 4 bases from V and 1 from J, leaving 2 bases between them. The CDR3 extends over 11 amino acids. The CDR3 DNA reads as TGTGCCAGCAGTGGTTCCTACGAGCAGTACGTC. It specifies CASSGSYEQYV.

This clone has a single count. CDR3 loop: CASSVGTDTEAFF. Written as DNA, the CDR3 is TGCGCCAGCAGCGTAGGGACCGACACTGAAGCTTTCTTT. V and J are TRBV5-1 and TRBJ1-1; weak D call: TRBD1 (5 bases). The ends were cut back, 4 bases at V and 3 bases at J, with 10 bases in the middle. Germline-derived CDR1 and CDR2 are SGHRS and YFSETQ. The CDR3 is 13 amino acids.

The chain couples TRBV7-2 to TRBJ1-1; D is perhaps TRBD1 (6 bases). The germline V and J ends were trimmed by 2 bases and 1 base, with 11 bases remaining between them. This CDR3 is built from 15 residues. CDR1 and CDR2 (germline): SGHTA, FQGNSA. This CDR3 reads CASSLNPRGNTEAFF. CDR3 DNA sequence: TGTGCCAGCAGCTTAAACCCCAGGGGGAACACTGAAGCTTTCTTT.

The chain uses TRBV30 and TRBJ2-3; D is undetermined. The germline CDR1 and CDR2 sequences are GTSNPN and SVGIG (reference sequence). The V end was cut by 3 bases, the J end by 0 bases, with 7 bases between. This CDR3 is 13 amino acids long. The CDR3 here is CAWRATSTDTQYF. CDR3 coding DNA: TGTGCCTGGAGGGCTACTAGCACAGATACGCAGTATTTT.